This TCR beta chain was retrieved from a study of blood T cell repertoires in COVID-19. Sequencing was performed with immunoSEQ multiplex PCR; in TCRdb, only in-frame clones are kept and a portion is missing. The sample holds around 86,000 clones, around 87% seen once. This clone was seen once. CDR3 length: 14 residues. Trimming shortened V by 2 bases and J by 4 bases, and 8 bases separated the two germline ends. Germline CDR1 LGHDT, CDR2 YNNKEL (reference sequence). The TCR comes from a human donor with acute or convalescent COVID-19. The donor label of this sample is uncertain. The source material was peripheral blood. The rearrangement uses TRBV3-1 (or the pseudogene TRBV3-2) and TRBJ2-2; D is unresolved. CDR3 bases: TGTGCCAGCAGCCAAATGGAGCGCACCGGGGAGCTGTTTTTT. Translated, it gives CASSQMERTGELFF.